These T cell receptor beta chains were read from a single sample in a study of blood T cells in healthy people across ages. A single record per CDR3 protein comes from TCRdb applying MiXCR to the 5' RACE reads. This sample has about 650,000 distinct CDR3 sequences, with 32% found just once. Sequenced input: blood. The origin of the receptors is a woman at least 80 years old in good health. The CDR3 runs from the conserved cysteine through the conserved F or W. A D gene is named only where the DNA matches it firmly. For some rows the clone size is stated as once, few or many, or as a class when expanded; others skip it.

>TRBJ2-5|TRBV28|-|TRBD2
TGTGCCAGCAGGAGTAGCGGGGGGAGCCAAGAGACCCAGTACTTC
CASRSSGGSQETQYF
>TRBJ2-5|TRBV7-2|-|-
TGTGCCAGCAGCTTAGATGGTACAGTACAGACCCAGTACTTC
CASSLDGTVQTQYF
>TRBJ2-7|TRBV5-1|-|TRBD2
TGCGCCAGCAGCGAATTCGGGGGACAGGTTCTAGCGGGAGCTCAAGAGCAGTACTTC
CASSEFGGQVLAGAQEQYF
>TRBJ2-1|TRBV7-2|many|-
TGTGCCAGCAGCCATATAGGGGGAGGTAGCAATGAGCAGTTCTTC
CASSHIGGGSNEQFF
>TRBJ2-7|TRBV10-3|-|-
TGTGCCATTACACCTAGCAGCAAAAGTTACGAGCAGTACTTC
CAITPSSKSYEQYF
>TRBJ2-5|TRBV4-1|-|TRBD1
TGCGCCAGCAGCCAAGGGACAGGGAATGGGTACGGGCAGTACTTC
CASSQGTGNGYGQYF
>TRBJ1-5|TRBV3-1|few|-
TGTGCCAGCAGCCCAGGCCCAACGCATCCGCCCCAGCATTTT
CASSPGPTHPPQHF
>TRBJ2-3|TRBV20-1|many|-
TGCAGTGCTAGATATCTAGCAGGCACAGATACGCAGTATTTT
CSARYLAGTDTQYF
>TRBJ2-3|TRBV6-5|few|TRBD2
TGTGCCAGCAGTTACCAAGCGGGGGGGCCTAGCACAGATACGCAGTATTTT
CASSYQAGGPSTDTQYF
>TRBJ2-7|TRBV4-2|once|TRBD2
TGTGCCAGCAGCCACAAACTACCAACTAGCGGGAGTGTCTACGAGCAGTACTTC
CASSHKLPTSGSVYEQYF
>TRBJ1-6|TRBV12-3/TRBV12-4|many|TRBD1
TGTGCCAGCAGTTCTCGACAGGGACTTTCACCCCTCCACTTT
CASSSRQGLSPLHF
>TRBJ1-1|TRBV5-1|-|-
TGCGCCAGCTTTGGGGCGGGGAACTCTGAAGCTTTCTTT
CASFGAGNSEAFF
>TRBJ1-5|TRBV25-1|many|TRBD1
TGTGCCAGCAGTGACCGGGACAGGGGTGTCGGCAATCAGCCCCAGCATTTT
CASSDRDRGVGNQPQHF
>TRBJ1-5|TRBV7-3|few|-
TGTGCCAGCAGCTTAACCAGGATTGGGAATCAGCCCCAGCATTTT
CASSLTRIGNQPQHF
>TRBJ2-1|TRBV7-6|-|-
TGTGCCAGCAGCTCCAATACAGAGAATGAGCAGTTCTTC
CASSSNTENEQFF
>TRBJ1-1|TRBV12-3/TRBV12-4|-|TRBD1
TGTGCCAGCAGTCTTACCCAGGGGGGGGAAGCTTTCTTT
CASSLTQGGEAFF
>TRBJ1-1|TRBV20-1|many|TRBD1
TGCTCCCGGGACAGTGAAGCTTTCTTT
CSRDSEAFF
>TRBJ2-7|TRBV7-6|-|TRBD2
TGTGCCAGCAGCTACCGAGGAGGACTAGCGGGAGCCTACGAGCAGTACTTC
CASSYRGGLAGAYEQYF
>TRBJ1-2|TRBV6-5|many|-
TGTGCCAGCAGTTACAGGGCAGCGTCCCTTTATGGCTACACCTTC
CASSYRAASLYGYTF
>TRBJ1-1|TRBV5-1|-|TRBD1
TGCGCCAGCACAGGACAGGTGAACACTGAAGCTTTCTTT
CASTGQVNTEAFF
>TRBJ2-7|TRBV7-9|many|TRBD1
TGTGCCAGCAGCCCCCTGGCTGGGGACAGATCCTACGAGCAGTACTTC
CASSPLAGDRSYEQYF
>TRBJ2-6|TRBV6-1|many|-
TGTGCCAGCTCCTTAGGGGCTCAAAGCTCTGGGGCCAACGTCCTGACTTTC
CASSLGAQSSGANVLTF
>TRBJ1-1|TRBV20-1|few|-
TGCAGTGCTAGAATGGGAACTGAAGCTTTCTTT
CSARMGTEAFF
>TRBJ2-5|TRBV19|-|-
TGTGCCAGTAACCCAGGTGGTGGCGTGGAGACCCAGTACTTC
CASNPGGGVETQYF
>TRBJ1-2|TRBV19|-|-
TGTGCCAGTGAAGACAGCCTAACGAGGCATGGCTACACCTTC
CASEDSLTRHGYTF
>TRBJ2-3|TRBV7-2|many|TRBD2
TGTGCCAGCAGCGCTCCGGGACTAGCGGGGGGGAGCACAGATACGCAGTATTTT
CASSAPGLAGGSTDTQYF
>TRBJ1-2|TRBV5-1|many|-
TGCGCCAGCAGCCCGGAGGGGGGGCGCGTCTATGGCTACACCTTC
CASSPEGGRVYGYTF
>TRBJ1-1|TRBV6-5|few|TRBD1
TGTGCCAGCAGTACTCGACAGGGGCAAGCTTTCTTT
CASSTRQGQAFF
>TRBJ2-2|TRBV30|-|-
TGTGCCTGGAGTGTATCAGTCTTTGGCCAGGGAAGAACCGGGGAGCTGTTTTTT
CAWSVSVFGQGRTGELFF
>TRBJ1-1|TRBV6-5|few|-
TGTGCCAGCAGTTACCGACGTTTCGGGGGCGACACTGAAGCTTTCTTT
CASSYRRFGGDTEAFF
>TRBJ1-1|TRBV20-1|-|TRBD1
TGCAGCGCTCGAACAGGGGGAACGAACACTGAAGCTTTCTTT
CSARTGGTNTEAFF
>TRBJ2-5|TRBV20-1|many|TRBD2
TGCAGTGCTAGAGATTTTCGGGAGGAGGGGTACCAAGAGACCCAGTACTTC
CSARDFREEGYQETQYF
>TRBJ2-3|TRBV20-1|many|-
TGCAGTGCTACGATGGCGGGTACAGATACGCAGTATTTT
CSATMAGTDTQYF
>TRBJ2-3|TRBV10-2|many|-
TGCGCCAGCAGTGAGTCAGGGTCTAGCACAGATACGCAGTATTTT
CASSESGSSTDTQYF
>TRBJ1-1|TRBV3-1|-|-
TGTGCCAGCAGCCACCGACCGGGGAACACTGAAGCTTTCTTT
CASSHRPGNTEAFF
>TRBJ1-6|TRBV30|few|TRBD1
TGTGCAGCCGGGACAGGGTTTTCACCCCTCCACTTT
CAAGTGFSPLHF